The next 29 T cell receptor beta chains were all read from a single sample in a study of T cell responses to AZD1222 COVID-19 vaccine. Assay: immunoSEQ multiplex PCR; the TCRdb copy retains only in-frame clones and omits some. The sample records more than 120,000 clones, around 83% being singletons. The sample in question was peripheral blood, obtained 28 days after the second AZD1222 dose. The origin of the receptors is an adult who received the AZD1222 COVID-19 vaccine.

The rearrangement links TRBV29-1 to TRBJ2-2; D unclear. Trimming shortened V by 2 bases and J by 6 bases, and 7 bases separated the two germline ends. CDR1 and CDR2 (germline): SQVTM, ANQGSEA. CDR3 size: 12 residues. CDR3 residues: CSVEPGAGELFF. The CDR3 DNA reads as TGCAGCGTTGAACCCGGTGCCGGGGAGCTGTTTTTT.

The J gene is TRBJ2-5, the V gene TRBV7-9; tentative D call: TRBD2 (7 bases). This CDR3 comprises 16 residues. Trimming took off 5 bases at V and 4 bases at J, with 20 bases between the two ends. From germline, CDR1 is SEHNR and CDR2 FQNEAQ (reference sequence). CDR3 region: CASSPRGGLGGETQYF. CDR3 coding DNA: TGTGCCAGCAGCCCAAGGGGGGGTTTGGGAGGAGAGACCCAGTACTTC.

The chain recombines TRBV6-5 with TRBJ1-2; weak D call: TRBD1 (5 bases). CDR3 length equals 13 residues. Trimming stripped 6 bases from V and 8 bases from J, with 16 bases between. Per germline, CDR1 MNHEY and CDR2 SVGAGI. The CDR3 protein is CASSRDAVRGYTF. CDR3 nucleotide sequence: TGTGCCAGCAGCCGGGACGCAGTCAGGGGCTACACCTTC.

The V and J genes are TRBV5-1 and TRBJ2-3, with D unclear. The V end lost 0 bases, the J end lost 2 bases, and 7 bases lay between the germline ends. CDR3 length equals 14 residues. The V gene's germline CDR1 is SGHRS and CDR2 YFSETQ. The CDR3 DNA reads TGCGCCAGCAGCTTGGGTGCAGTCACAGATACGCAGTATTTT. Protein sequence: CASSLGAVTDTQYF.

The rearrangement links TRBV3-1 (or the pseudogene TRBV3-2) to TRBJ2-3; no clear D. There are 12 residues in the CDR3. Trimming took off 5 bases at V and 2 bases at J, with 5 bases between the two ends. Germline V CDR1 and CDR2: LGHDT, YNNKEL (reference sequence). CDR3 bases: TGTGCCAGCAGCGCTTACACAGATACGCAGTATTTT. Its translation is CASSAYTDTQYF.

Only a few counts were recorded for this clone. J is TRBJ2-3 and V is TRBV3-1 (or the pseudogene TRBV3-2); maybe TRBD2 (6 bases). The CDR3 covers 14 residues. Germline CDR1 is LGHDT and CDR2 is YNNKEL (reference sequence). The V end lost 5 bases, the J end lost 1 base, and 10 bases lay between the germline ends. The CDR3: CASSSGAGTDTQYF. In DNA form, the CDR3 reads TGTGCCAGCAGCTCGGGAGCCGGCACAGATACGCAGTATTTT.

The J gene is TRBJ1-6, the V gene TRBV2, with 8 nucleotides matching TRBD1. Germline loops: CDR1 SNHLY, CDR2 FYNNEI. V lost 7 bases, J lost 10 bases, and 6 bases stayed unmatched. The length of the CDR3 is 13 residues. CDR3 residues: CASKPTGESPLHF. In nucleotides, the CDR3 is TGTGCCAGCAAGCCGACAGGGGAGTCACCCCTCCACTTT.

This clone has only one observation. This rearrangement joins TRBV4-1 to TRBJ2-7; D unresolved. Trimming removed 3 bases at V and 7 bases at J, with 16 bases between. CDR1 and CDR2 from the germline V gene are MGHRA and YSYEKL. CDR3 length: 14 residues. The CDR3 DNA is TGCGCCAGCAGCCACTCCCGACCCCCTTGGGAGCAGTACTTC. It is translated as CASSHSRPPWEQYF.

This clone was recorded once. This sequence joins TRBV2 and TRBJ2-3; D is perhaps TRBD1 (6 bases). Germline loops: CDR1 SNHLY, CDR2 FYNNEI. The CDR3 sequence is 13 residues long. V dropped 7 bases and J dropped 6 bases, with 14 bases sitting between them. The CDR3 bases are TGTGCCAGCAACCAGGGTAGGGGGGATACGCAGTATTTT. Translated: CASNQGRGDTQYF. The full variable domain, its missing parts supplied by reference TRBV2 and TRBJ2-3, is EPEVTQTPSHQVTQMGQEVILRCVPISNHLYFYWYRQILGQKVEFLVSFYNNEISEKSEIFDDQFSVERPDGSNFTLKIRSTKLEDSAMYFCASNQGRGDTQYFGPGTRLTVL.

The gene calls are TRBV9 and TRBJ2-3, with a possible D match to TRBD2 (6 bases). Per the germline V gene, CDR1 is SGDLS and CDR2 is YYNGEE. The CDR3 consists of 17 residues. Trimming took 0 bases from V and 2 from J, leaving 16 bases between them. The CDR3 DNA reads TGTGCCAGCAGCGTAGAAGGAGGGGCGCTATACACAGATACGCAGTATTTT. It specifies CASSVEGGALYTDTQYF.

This rearrangement joins TRBV14 to TRBJ1-5; possible D gene TRBD1, 6 bases. V lost 2 bases, J lost 8 bases, and 10 bases lay in between. The CDR3 loop spans 13 amino acids. Germline CDR1 reads SGHDN; CDR2 reads FVKESK. The DNA for the CDR3 is TGTGCCAGCAGCCAATCGGGGGCAGAGCCCCAGCATTTT. It yields the protein CASSQSGAEPQHF.

The gene calls are TRBV6-2 or TRBV6-3 and TRBJ2-2; 13 positions match TRBD2. The germline V gene encodes CDR1 MNHEY and CDR2 SVGEGT. The junction had 1 base not matched to a gene; V was cut back by 5 bases and J by 4 bases. The CDR3 is 15 amino acids. Here the CDR3 DNA reads TGTGCCAGCAGTGGACTAGCGGGAGCCACCGGGGAGCTGTTTTTT. Its translation: CASSGLAGATGELFF.

The chain has TRBV3-1 (or the pseudogene TRBV3-2) and TRBJ2-7; 8 nucleotides agree with TRBD1. J lost 0 bases, V lost 4 bases, and 5 bases had no gene match. The CDR3 spans 15 residues. Germline V gene data show CDR1 as LGHDT and CDR2 as YNNKEL (reference sequence). CDR3 bases: TGTGCCAGCAGCCCCCACACAGGGGGCTCCTACGAGCAGTACTTC. The encoded protein is CASSPHTGGSYEQYF.

The CDR3 sequence: CASSSSRNTEAFF. The CDR3 DNA sequence: TGTGCCAGCAGTTCTAGCAGGAACACTGAAGCTTTCTTT. V gene TRBV14 combines with J gene TRBJ1-1; D not resolved. The CDR3 extends over 13 amino acids. Germline V lookup: CDR1 SGHDN, CDR2 FVKESK. V was clipped by 6 bases and J by 1 base, with 9 bases between them.

V usage is TRBV10-3 and J usage is TRBJ2-1, with unresolved D. Germline V gives CDR1 ENHRY, CDR2 SYGVKD. This CDR3 is built from 13 residues. V was cut by 8 bases and J by 4 bases, with 12 bases left in between. CDR3 DNA: TGTGCCATCGGGCAGGTAACTTACAATGAGCAGTTCTTC. Translating gives CAIGQVTYNEQFF.

The chain has TRBV19 and TRBJ2-1; 8 nucleotides align to TRBD2. CDR3 length: 15 amino acids. V gave up 6 bases and J gave up 8 bases; unmatched junction bases: 12. In germline, CDR1 is LNHDA, CDR2 SQIVND (reference sequence). CDR3 amino acids: CASRGEGWGLDEQFF. The CDR3 bases are TGTGCCAGTAGGGGGGAAGGATGGGGACTAGATGAGCAGTTCTTC.

The rearrangement links TRBV7-2 to TRBJ1-2, with D hard to call. V was cut by 5 bases and J by 0 bases, with 10 bases left in between. Looked up from germline, CDR1 is SGHTA and CDR2 is FQGNSA. The CDR3 totals 14 residues. The CDR3 spells CASSPSGANYGYTF. The CDR3 bases are TGTGCCAGCAGCCCGTCCGGGGCTAACTATGGCTACACCTTC. The full variable domain, completed using reference TRBV7-2 and TRBJ1-2, is GAGVSQSPSNKVTEKGKDVELRCDPISGHTALYWYRQSLGQGLEFLIYFQGNSAPDKSGLPSDRFSAERTGGSVSTLTIQRTQQEDSAVYLCASSPSGANYGYTFGSGTRLTVV.

The V gene is TRBV3-1 (or the pseudogene TRBV3-2), the J gene TRBJ2-7; 11 bases fit TRBD2. V shed 4 bases and J 2 bases; nucleotides not matched to a gene: 13. CDR3 length: 18 amino acids. Germline-derived CDR1 and CDR2 are LGHDT and YNNKEL (reference sequence). For the CDR3, the DNA is TGTGCCAGCAGCCGGGGGGGAACTAGCGGGAGTTTAGCCTACGAGCAGTACTTC. It yields the protein CASSRGGTSGSLAYEQYF.

This clone was counted a single time. CDR3 sequence (DNA): TGTGCCAGCAGAGAAGCGGGAGGCCCAGGTACGCAGTATTTT. It is translated as CASREAGGPGTQYF. The rearrangement links TRBV11-2 to TRBJ2-3; TRBD2 matches at 9 bases. V lost 6 bases and J lost 8; bases outside the gene matches: 9. CDR1 and CDR2 (germline): SGHAT, FQNNGV. This CDR3 contains 14 residues.

The CDR3 nucleotides are TGTGCCAGCAGCTTGAGCGGATTTAACTATGGCTACACCTTC. Translating gives CASSLSGFNYGYTF. The chain is built from TRBV5-6 and TRBJ1-2; no reliable D call. Trimming cost V 1 base and J 1 base, with 8 bases left between them. CDR1 SGHDT and CDR2 YYEEEE come from the germline V gene. This CDR3 is built from 14 residues. The full variable domain, completed using reference TRBV5-6 and TRBJ1-2, is DAGVTQSPTHLIKTRGQQVTLRCSPKSGHDTVSWYQQALGQGPQFIFQYYEEEERQRGNFPDRFSGHQFPNYSSELNVNALLLGDSALYLCASSLSGFNYGYTFGSGTRLTVV.

The chain recombines TRBV15 with TRBJ1-1; weak D call: TRBD1 (5 bases). This CDR3 spans 14 amino acids. CDR1 is LNHNV, CDR2 YYDKDF, per germline (reference sequence). Trimming left V 5 bases short and J 5 bases short, with 15 bases between. CDR3 sequence reads: CATSDSLGGTEAFF. The CDR3 DNA reads TGTGCCACCAGCGACTCCCTCGGGGGAACTGAAGCTTTCTTT.

The V call is TRBV3-1 (or the pseudogene TRBV3-2), the J call TRBJ1-2; D might be TRBD1 (5 bases). Trimming cost V 1 base and J 2 bases, with 23 bases left between them. CDR1 is LGHDT, CDR2 YNNKEL, per germline (reference sequence). The CDR3 has 19 amino acids. The CDR3 here is CASSQVLRFRTTRNYGYTF. The CDR3 nucleotides read TGTGCCAGCAGCCAAGTTCTTCGATTTAGGACAACGAGAAACTATGGCTACACCTTC.

V and J are TRBV25-1 and TRBJ1-4; no firm D call. The CDR3 sequence is 16 residues long. Per the germline V gene, CDR1 is MGHDK and CDR2 is SYGVNS. The V gene lost 1 base and the J gene lost 8 bases, with 17 bases spanning the gap. The CDR3 protein is CASSESGPLGGEKLFF. The CDR3 nucleotides are TGTGCCAGCAGTGAATCCGGGCCCCTGGGTGGAGAAAAACTGTTTTTT.

The chain has TRBV7-9 and TRBJ1-1, with TRBD1 matching 7 bases. This CDR3 region has 13 residues. The ends lost 1 base at V and 8 bases at J; junction bases unmatched: 4. Germline CDR1 SEHNR, CDR2 FQNEAQ (reference sequence). CDR3 nucleotides: TGTGCCAGCAGCTTAGAATCAGGGGGAGAAGCTTTCTTT. Amino acid sequence: CASSLESGGEAFF. The whole variable domain, filled in from reference TRBV7-9 and TRBJ1-1, reads DTGVSQNPRHKITKRGQNVTFRCDPISEHNRLYWYRQTLGQGPEFLTYFQNEAQLEKSRLLSDRFSAERPKGSFSTLEIQRTEQGDSAMYLCASSLESGGEAFFGQGTRLTVV.

The chain has TRBV20-1 and TRBJ1-1; D ambiguous. The CDR3 has 10 amino acids. V was pared by 6 bases and J by 11 bases, with 13 bases between. Germline V CDR1 and CDR2: DFQATT, SNEGSKA (reference sequence). CDR3 nucleotide sequence: TGCAGTGCCCAAAGGGAGGAGGCTTTCTTT. The encoded protein is CSAQREEAFF.

The chain employs TRBV7-9 and TRBJ1-2, with D perhaps TRBD1 (6 bases). CDR1 and CDR2 from the germline V gene are SEHNR and FQNEAQ (reference sequence). This CDR3 is 14 amino acids long. The V end lost 7 bases, the J end lost 4 bases, and 16 bases lay between the germline ends. The chain's CDR3 is CASTVTDSPYGYTF. As DNA, the CDR3 is TGTGCCAGCACCGTGACGGACAGTCCCTATGGCTACACCTTC.

V is TRBV3-1 (or the pseudogene TRBV3-2) and J is TRBJ1-4, with D perhaps TRBD1 (5 bases). The ends were cut back, 1 base at V and 6 bases at J, with 12 bases in the middle. The germline V gene has CDR1 LGHDT and CDR2 YNNKEL (reference sequence). CDR3 length: 15 residues. CDR3 nucleotides: TGTGCCAGCAGCCAAGGAACAGGACTTTATGAAAAACTGTTTTTT. The encoded protein is CASSQGTGLYEKLFF.

This clone was detected only once. The chain combines TRBV6-5 with TRBJ2-7; D is tentatively TRBD1 or TRBD2 (5 bases each). Trimming took off 0 bases at V and 0 bases at J, with 9 bases between the two ends. Germline-derived CDR1 and CDR2 are MNHEY and SVGAGI. This CDR3 has 15 amino acids. The CDR3 sequence is CASSYSGVSSYEQYF. CDR3 nucleotide sequence: TGTGCCAGCAGTTACTCGGGGGTTAGCTCCTACGAGCAGTACTTC.

The V gene is TRBV19, the J gene TRBJ2-1; TRBD2 matches 10 bases. This CDR3 is 15 amino acids long. Germline CDR1 and CDR2: LNHDA and SQIVND (reference sequence). Trimming cost V 2 bases and J 6 bases; bases outside gene matches: 4. CDR3 sequence reads: CASSIWTSGSNEQFF. The CDR3 DNA reads TGTGCCAGTAGTATATGGACTAGCGGATCCAATGAGCAGTTCTTC. Together with reference TRBV19 and TRBJ2-1, the CDR3 gives the full variable domain: DGGITQSPKYLFRKEGQNVTLSCEQNLNHDAMYWYRQDPGQGLRLIYYSQIVNDFQKGDIAEGYSVSREKKESFPLTVTSAQKNPTAFYLCASSIWTSGSNEQFFGPGTRLTVL.